The 30 T cell receptor beta chains presented below share a single source sample, sequenced in a study of CXCR4 blockade with PD-1 therapy in pancreatic cancer. Profiled with immunoSEQ multiplex PCR; TCRdb holds only in-frame clones, not every one. Seen here are 4,000 to 6,500 clones, around three fifths observed once, and the top ten hold 5.5% to 8%. The material sequenced was tumor tissue. Receptor source: a human donor with pancreatic ductal adenocarcinoma.

CDR3 amino acids: CATLTRRKPTAQETQYF. CDR3 DNA sequence: TGTGCCACCTTGACCCGACGAAAACCCACAGCCCAAGAGACCCAGTACTTC. This chain links TRBV28 with TRBJ2-5; no reliable D call. Deletions cut 10 bases from V and 1 base from J, with 25 bases between. CDR3 size: 17 residues. Germline CDR1 MDHEN, CDR2 SYDVKM.

V gene TRBV6-8 combines with J gene TRBJ2-7, with 7 bases aligning to TRBD1. V trimming: 5 bases; J trimming: 6 bases; junction bases outside the gene matches: 10. The CDR3 extends over 14 amino acids. Germline CDR1 reads MNHGY; CDR2 reads SAAAGT. Here the CDR3 reads CASSARQGQGEQYF. The CDR3, as DNA: TGTGCCAGCAGTGCCCGACAGGGTCAAGGCGAGCAGTACTTC.

This clone was picked up one time. This chain joins TRBV19 and TRBJ2-2; D is possibly TRBD2 (6 bases). V was shortened by 7 bases and J by 4 bases, with 16 bases between the two germline ends. This CDR3 region has 15 residues. Germline CDR1 reads LNHDA; CDR2 reads SQIVND (reference sequence). CDR3 in DNA: TGTGCCAGTACCATTGGAGGGAGAAGCACCGGGGAGCTGTTTTTT. It specifies CASTIGGRSTGELFF. The whole variable domain, remainder taken from reference TRBV19 and TRBJ2-2, is DGGITQSPKYLFRKEGQNVTLSCEQNLNHDAMYWYRQDPGQGLRLIYYSQIVNDFQKGDIAEGYSVSREKKESFPLTVTSAQKNPTAFYLCASTIGGRSTGELFFGEGSRLTVL.

J is TRBJ2-6 and V is TRBV7-7; 8 bases map to TRBD2. Germline lookup yields CDR1 SSHAT and CDR2 FNYEAQ (reference sequence). The CDR3 length is 18 residues. Trimming at V came to 3 bases and at J to 3 bases, leaving 10 bases not matched to a gene. CDR3 sequence reads: CASSLAGGLSFGANVLTF. The CDR3 DNA sequence: TGTGCCAGCAGCTTGGCGGGGGGTTTAAGCTTTGGGGCCAACGTCCTGACTTTC.

DNA of the CDR3: TGTGCCAGTAATACTAACGGGAGTGTAACAGATACGCAGTATTTT. This sequence encodes CASNTNGSVTDTQYF. The rearrangement links TRBV19 to TRBJ2-3; the D gene is possibly TRBD2 (6 bases). The V and J ends lost 7 bases and 3 bases respectively, with 17 bases between them. This CDR3 is 15 amino acids long. CDR1 and CDR2 from the germline V gene are LNHDA and SQIVND (reference sequence).

V and J are TRBV19 and TRBJ1-1; D is unclear. The V and J ends lost 1 base and 0 bases respectively, with 9 bases between them. CDR1 and CDR2 (germline): LNHDA, SQIVND (reference sequence). CDR3 length: 15 residues. The CDR3, as DNA: TGTGCCAGTAGTATAGGTGGGAGACTGAACACTGAAGCTTTCTTT. As protein: CASSIGGRLNTEAFF.

The rearrangement uses TRBV1 and TRBJ2-1; TRBD2 was called by the table and not checked on the DNA. TRBV1 is a known pseudogene. CDR3 length: 17 amino acids. The CDR3 DNA sequence: TGCGCCAGCAGCCAAGATCCTGGCGGGGGGGCCGGAGAGGAGCAGTTCTTC. Translation gives CASSQDPGGGAGEEQFF.

On this clone: One junction end disagrees with the germline gene, perhaps due to a read error. The CDR3 sequence: CASSIQGQGATGTQYF. CDR3 coding DNA: TGTGCCAGTAGTATTCAAGGACAGGGCGCTACAGGTACGCAGTATTTT. The chain carries TRBV19 and TRBJ2-3; 8 bases match TRBD1. Germline V lookup: CDR1 LNHDA, CDR2 SQIVND (reference sequence). CDR3 length: 16 amino acids.

The chain couples TRBV28 to TRBJ1-1, with unresolved D. The V gene lost 5 bases and the J gene lost 0 bases, with 13 bases spanning the gap. CDR3 length: 15 residues. CDR1 MDHEN and CDR2 SYDVKM come from the germline V gene. In DNA form, the CDR3 reads TGTGCCAGCAGTCCGGGCGGTAGACTGAACACTGAAGCTTTCTTT. Its translation is CASSPGGRLNTEAFF.

The chain combines TRBV19 with TRBJ2-7, with 7 bases aligning to TRBD1. Germline V CDR1 and CDR2: LNHDA, SQIVND (reference sequence). Losses at the gene ends were 5 bases for V and 2 bases for J; bases not matched to a gene: 9. This CDR3 is built from 15 residues. The chain's CDR3 is CASSAGTANTYEQYF. The CDR3 coding sequence is TGTGCCAGTAGTGCCGGGACAGCAAATACCTACGAGCAGTACTTC.

The J gene is TRBJ2-5, the V gene TRBV11-3; 7 nucleotides align to TRBD2. The germline V gene encodes CDR1 SGHNT and CDR2 YENEEA. The V gene end was trimmed by 4 bases and the J gene end by 1 base; junction bases not matched to a gene: 3. The CDR3 loop spans 14 amino acids. The CDR3 spells CASSSLAAQETQYF. The CDR3 nucleotides read TGTGCCAGCAGCTCCCTAGCGGCCCAAGAGACCCAGTACTTC.

This clone was counted between two and nine times. In nucleotides, the CDR3 is TGCGCCAGCAGCCATTCGGGACAGGGGAACTATGGCTACACCTTC. It yields the protein CASSHSGQGNYGYTF. The J gene is TRBJ1-2, the V gene TRBV5-1, with 10 bases aligning to TRBD1. V gave up 4 bases and J gave up 2 bases; unmatched junction bases: 5. The CDR3 has 15 residues. In germline, CDR1 is SGHRS, CDR2 YFSETQ.

The rearrangement uses TRBV14 and TRBJ1-2; D is undetermined. This CDR3 has 12 amino acids. V was trimmed by 0 bases and J by 5 bases, leaving 4 bases between them. Germline V gives CDR1 SGHDN, CDR2 FVKESK. The CDR3 reads CASSQDGYGYTF. CDR3 nucleotide sequence: TGTGCCAGCAGCCAAGATGGTTATGGCTACACCTTC.

The chain carries TRBV28 and TRBJ2-4; 7 bases match TRBD1. Germline V lookup: CDR1 MDHEN, CDR2 SYDVKM. Trimming took 7 bases from V and 15 from J; bases not matched to a gene: 15. The length of the CDR3 is 13 residues. CDR3: CASIPPGQRMLYF. The DNA of the CDR3 is TGTGCCAGCATCCCCCCGGGACAGCGTATGCTGTACTTC.

This clone was seen once. This chain connects TRBV9 to TRBJ2-1, with 10 bases lining up with TRBD2. The trim removed 2 bases at V and 9 bases at J, leaving 11 bases unmatched. The CDR3 is 16 amino acids. The germline gives CDR1 SGDLS, CDR2 YYNGEE. DNA of the CDR3: TGTGCCAGCAGCGTGAGCGGGAGGGCCACCCGTAGTGAGCAGTTCTTC. Residues: CASSVSGRATRSEQFF.

The rearrangement uses TRBV29-1 and TRBJ2-7; no reliable D call. The CDR3 consists of 14 residues. Trimming cost V 2 bases and J 2 bases, with 13 bases left between them. Germline loops: CDR1 SQVTM, CDR2 ANQGSEA. CDR3 sequence: CSVEYGSGTYEQYF. CDR3 DNA: TGCAGCGTTGAATATGGGTCAGGAACCTACGAGCAGTACTTC.

This CDR3 is CASSQGPSGGYNEQFF. DNA of the CDR3: TGTGCCAGCAGCCAAGGTCCTAGCGGTGGCTACAATGAGCAGTTCTTC. The genes are TRBV14 and TRBJ2-1; 7 positions match TRBD2. The CDR3 consists of 16 residues. The V gene end was trimmed by 1 base and the J gene end by 3 bases; junction bases not matched to a gene: 6. The germline V gene has CDR1 SGHDN and CDR2 FVKESK.

The chain couples TRBV19 to TRBJ1-3; the D is unclear. From germline, CDR1 is LNHDA and CDR2 SQIVND (reference sequence). Deletions cut 5 bases from V and 0 bases from J, with 11 bases between. The CDR3 length is 15 residues. CDR3 protein: CASSQRSRSGNTIYF. In DNA, the CDR3 is TGTGCCAGTAGTCAGAGGAGTCGCTCTGGAAACACCATATATTTT. Based on the CDR3 plus reference TRBV19 and TRBJ1-3, the full variable domain is DGGITQSPKYLFRKEGQNVTLSCEQNLNHDAMYWYRQDPGQGLRLIYYSQIVNDFQKGDIAEGYSVSREKKESFPLTVTSAQKNPTAFYLCASSQRSRSGNTIYFGEGSWLTVV.

This clone has just a few counts. The V call is TRBV19, the J call TRBJ2-2, with TRBD2 as a possible D gene (6 bases). Germline V gives CDR1 LNHDA, CDR2 SQIVND (reference sequence). V dropped 7 bases and J dropped 4 bases, with 10 bases sitting between them. This CDR3 has 13 amino acids. The CDR3 reads CASNGRSTGELFF. The CDR3 bases are TGTGCCAGTAATGGGAGGTCCACCGGGGAGCTGTTTTTT.

This chain connects TRBV29-1 to TRBJ2-3; 10 positions match TRBD1. The CDR3 has 15 residues. Germline V gives CDR1 SQVTM, CDR2 ANQGSEA. The trim removed 8 bases at V and 5 bases at J, leaving 13 bases unmatched. This CDR3 is CSYWRGTGVGDTQYF. The CDR3 DNA reads TGCAGCTATTGGAGGGGGACAGGGGTAGGAGATACGCAGTATTTT.

The J gene is TRBJ1-2, the V gene TRBV18; D is possibly TRBD1 (6 bases). Trimming removed 8 bases at V and 2 bases at J, with 12 bases between. The CDR3 runs 13 residues. Germline CDR1 KGHSH, CDR2 LQKENI. The CDR3: CASTKDRNYGYTF. In DNA, the CDR3 is TGTGCCAGCACAAAGGACAGAAACTATGGCTACACCTTC.

The gene calls are TRBV15 and TRBJ2-5; 8 bases map to TRBD1. Losses at the gene ends were 5 bases for V and 1 base for J; bases not matched to a gene: 9. Germline loops: CDR1 LNHNV, CDR2 YYDKDF (reference sequence). CDR3 length: 16 residues. This chain's CDR3 is CATSPRTGRLQETQYF. DNA of the CDR3: TGTGCCACCAGCCCGAGGACAGGGAGACTCCAAGAGACCCAGTACTTC.

The sample holds a few counts of this clone. This chain uses TRBV28 with TRBJ1-5; D is unclear. Germline V gives CDR1 MDHEN, CDR2 SYDVKM. CDR3 length: 12 amino acids. Trimming removed 5 bases from V and 7 bases from J, with 9 bases in between. For the CDR3, the DNA is TGTGCCAGCAGTCTAGACATACAGCCCCAGCATTTT. Amino acids: CASSLDIQPQHF.

V usage is TRBV29-1 and J usage is TRBJ1-3; TRBD1 might be the D (5 bases). The ends were cut back, 6 bases at V and 3 bases at J, with 9 bases in the middle. This CDR3 spans 12 amino acids. CDR1 and CDR2 from the germline V gene are SQVTM and ANQGSEA. For the CDR3, the DNA is TGCAGCGTCGTGACAGTTGGAAACACCATATATTTT. Translated: CSVVTVGNTIYF.

This clone was recorded a few times. This chain links TRBV6-7 with TRBJ1-1; D might be TRBD1 (6 bases). TRBV6-7 is marked as an open reading frame, function uncertain. The V and J ends lost 10 bases and 6 bases respectively, with 18 bases between them. The CDR3 consists of 13 residues. In nucleotides, the CDR3 is TGTGCCACCACGGACAGTGGAATCGCTGAAGCTTTCTTT. This encodes CATTDSGIAEAFF.

This chain uses TRBV15 with TRBJ1-4; tentatively, D is TRBD1 (5 bases). The V gene lost 5 bases and the J gene lost 6 bases, with 22 bases spanning the gap. Germline assignment: CDR1 LNHNV and CDR2 YYDKDF (reference sequence). This CDR3 spans 17 amino acids. Written as DNA, the CDR3 is TGTGCCACCAGCGGTCAACCTGTGGGGGGGAAGGATGAAAAACTGTTTTTT. Translated, it gives CATSGQPVGGKDEKLFF.

This clone was found a few times. A junction boundary mismatches the germline segment, possibly from a read error. CDR3 loop: CTISEPTSYEQYF. The CDR3 DNA follows: TGTACCATCAGTGAGCCGACATCCTACGAGCAGTACTTC. This chain joins TRBV10-3 and TRBJ2-7; D ambiguous. Germline assignment: CDR1 ENHRY and CDR2 SYGVKD. CDR3 length: 13 amino acids.

This clone was seen a handful of times. This chain connects TRBV6-8 to TRBJ2-1, with D tentatively TRBD1 or TRBD2 (6 bases each). Per the germline V gene, CDR1 is MNHGY and CDR2 is SAAAGT. The V and J ends lost 7 bases and 0 bases respectively, with 13 bases between them. The length of the CDR3 is 15 residues. CDR3 DNA: TGTGCCAGCACCCGGAGGGGGATCTCCTACAATGAGCAGTTCTTC. This gives the protein CASTRRGISYNEQFF.

This chain connects TRBV23-1 to TRBJ2-5, with D perhaps matching TRBD1 (6 bases). TRBV23-1 is labeled an ORF, and its function is uncertain. This CDR3 contains 13 residues. V was trimmed by 6 bases and J by 2 bases, leaving 10 bases between them. The CDR3 DNA reads TGCGCCAGCAGCTACAGGGTTCAAGAGACCCAGTACTTC. Translated, it gives CASSYRVQETQYF.

The chain joins TRBV28 to TRBJ1-5, with D unresolved. Trimming shortened V by 7 bases and J by 7 bases, and 20 bases separated the two germline ends. Per germline, CDR1 MDHEN and CDR2 SYDVKM. The CDR3 runs to 15 residues. As DNA, the CDR3 is TGTGCCAGCATCACCGGACCCTCGAAGGAACAGCCCCAGCATTTT. Its protein is CASITGPSKEQPQHF.